These 30 T cell receptor beta chains were all obtained from the same sample, sequenced in a study of post-analysis software for immune sequencing data. The study's findings and limits: Compared with controls, patients had more of about 5 TRBV segments, including TRBV5-6, TRBV5-1 and TRBV20-1.

Their target antigens are unknown. The TCR beta cDNA libraries contained unique molecular identifiers. TCRdb ran MiXCR on the PCR reads and lists one entry per CDR3 protein. The sample has roughly 870,000 distinct CDR3 sequences, 53% seen once. The sequenced sample was blood. The source is a girl aged 5-17 years with multiple sclerosis.

A note on this clonotype: It may be a read error: a sequence one base away is much more abundant. V gene TRBV5-5 combines with J gene TRBJ2-5; D is perhaps TRBD2 (5 bases). Germline lookup yields CDR1 SGHKS and CDR2 YYEKEE (reference sequence). The CDR3 has 13 residues. CDR3 nucleotides: TGTACCAGCTTTCTAGCCCTCCAAGAGACCCAGTACTTC. This sequence encodes CTSFLALQETQYF.

The rearrangement links TRBV30 to TRBJ2-5; 8 nucleotides agree with TRBD2. From germline, CDR1 is GTSNPN and CDR2 SVGIG (reference sequence). J lost 7 bases, V lost 8 bases, and 15 bases had no gene match. The CDR3 runs to 14 residues. Here the CDR3 DNA reads TGTGCCGTCGAACCTGTAGCGGGATGGGGGACCCAGTACTTC. Translation gives CAVEPVAGWGTQYF.

This clonotype was detected only a few times. The chain carries TRBV25-1 and TRBJ1-2; TRBD1 might be the D (6 bases). Between the trimmed V and J ends, which lost 5 bases and 2 bases, there was a span of 21 bases. CDR3 length: 17 amino acids. Germline V gene sequence: CDR1 MGHDK, CDR2 SYGVNS. CDR3: CASSRSGDPSENYGYTF. As DNA, the CDR3 is TGTGCCAGCAGTCGCTCAGGGGACCCGTCAGAAAACTATGGCTACACCTTC.

A note on this clonotype: An end of the junction differs from the germline gene, which may be a read error. The rearrangement links TRBV5-1 to TRBJ2-1, with TRBD2 as a possible D gene (6 bases). This CDR3 has 16 amino acids. Germline V gene data show CDR1 as SGHRS and CDR2 as YFSETQ. The CDR3 loop reads CASSLAVGGSYNEQFF. CDR3 DNA sequence: TGTGCCAGCAGCTTAGCCGTTGGGGGGTCCTACAATGAGCAGTTCTTC.

The rearrangement joins TRBV29-1 to TRBJ2-7; 9 nucleotides align to TRBD1. The J call could be wrong; TRBJ2-5 is a better fit for the DNA end. CDR1 is SQVTM and CDR2 is ANQGSEA in the germline V gene. The CDR3 has 13 amino acids. Written as DNA, the CDR3 is TGCAGCGGAGGGACAGGGTTGGGTGAGACCCAGTACTTC. It codes for CSGGTGLGETQYF.

The chain couples TRBV5-5 to TRBJ1-5; tentative D call: TRBD1 (5 bases). Trimming took 4 bases from V and 0 from J, leaving 11 bases between them. Germline V gene lookup returns CDR1 SGHKS and CDR2 YYEKEE (reference sequence). This CDR3 is built from 15 residues. This CDR3 is CASSGGGYSNQPQHF. As DNA, the CDR3 is TGTGCCAGCAGCGGGGGGGGATATAGCAATCAGCCCCAGCATTTT.

In this sample, this clonotype turned up a few times. The V call is TRBV12-3 or TRBV12-4, the J call TRBJ1-4; D remains ambiguous. CDR3 length: 12 amino acids. V lost 5 bases and J 8 bases, leaving 9 bases between the germline ends. CDR3 nucleotide sequence: TGTGCCAGCAGTGCCCTGCACGAAAAACTGTTTTTT. Protein product: CASSALHEKLFF.

This clonotype was observed a handful of times. The genes are TRBV29-1 and TRBJ2-1; 9 nucleotides match TRBD2. V gave up 4 bases and J gave up 6 bases; unmatched junction bases: 4. The CDR3 runs 13 residues. Germline V CDR1 and CDR2: SQVTM, ANQGSEA. CDR3 nucleotides: TGCAGCGTTGGCGGGAGGGCCATCAATGAGCAGTTCTTC. Translation: CSVGGRAINEQFF.

This clonotype was found many times. V gene TRBV7-6 combines with J gene TRBJ1-6; D call uncertain. Germline V lookup: CDR1 SGHVS, CDR2 FNYEAQ. V lost 1 base, J lost 7 bases, and 11 bases lay in between. The CDR3 contains 15 residues. This chain's CDR3 is CASSLDTGPNSPLHF. CDR3 bases: TGTGCCAGCAGCTTAGATACCGGGCCAAATTCACCCCTCCACTTT.

This chain joins TRBV29-1 and TRBJ2-4, with D perhaps being TRBD1 or TRBD2 (5 bases each). The assigned J gene may be wrong: the sequence end matches TRBJ2-7 better. CDR1 SQVTM and CDR2 ANQGSEA come from the germline V gene. The CDR3 has 16 amino acids. The CDR3 sequence is CSVESKQDSPSYEQYF. CDR3 sequence (DNA): TGCAGCGTTGAATCCAAACAGGACTCTCCCTCCTACGAGCAGTACTTC.

This chain uses TRBV6-5 with TRBJ2-2; 7 bases are shared with TRBD2. This CDR3 comprises 17 residues. J was trimmed by 3 bases and V by 0 bases; bases with no gene match: 7. Germline CDR1 MNHEY, CDR2 SVGAGI. The CDR3 is CASSYSWGRADTGELFF. Here the CDR3 DNA reads TGTGCCAGCAGTTACTCGTGGGGGAGGGCAGACACCGGGGAGCTGTTTTTT.

The chain carries TRBV29-1 and TRBJ2-5, with 7 nucleotides matching TRBD1. The J call may not be correct, given that the DNA end is closer to TRBJ2-7. The CDR3 extends over 15 amino acids. Per the germline V gene, CDR1 is SQVTM and CDR2 is ANQGSEA. CDR3 in amino acids: CSVEALAGGSYEQYF. The CDR3 coding sequence is TGCAGCGTTGAAGCCCTCGCAGGGGGATCCTACGAGCAGTACTTC.

There are a few counts of this clonotype. The rearrangement joins TRBV5-1 to TRBJ2-5; D remains unclear. The CDR3 covers 13 residues. Germline-derived CDR1 and CDR2 are SGHRS and YFSETQ. Trimming shortened V by 5 bases and J by 4 bases, and 12 bases separated the two germline ends. The DNA for the CDR3 is TGCGCCAGCAGGGATGTTGCCGGAGAGACCCAGTACTTC. It specifies CASRDVAGETQYF.

This clonotype was detected many times. The gene calls are TRBV5-6 and TRBJ2-7, with D perhaps TRBD2 (6 bases). The CDR3 is made up of 15 amino acids. CDR1 is SGHDT, CDR2 YYEEEE, per germline. V gave up 1 base and J gave up 2 bases, with 13 bases separating them. The CDR3 DNA reads TGTGCCAGCAGCTTGTCCCCGGGAGCCACCTACGAGCAGTACTTC. As protein: CASSLSPGATYEQYF.

The gene calls are TRBV2 and TRBJ1-4, with D perhaps TRBD1 (5 bases). There are 11 residues in the CDR3. CDR1 is SNHLY, CDR2 FYNNEI, per germline. The V and J ends lost 2 bases and 14 bases respectively, with 9 bases between them. Written as DNA, the CDR3 is TGTGCCAGCAGTGAATACAGGTTGCTGTTTTTT. Translation: CASSEYRLLFF.

The chain joins TRBV7-3 to TRBJ2-1, with 7 bases fitting TRBD1. The germline V gene encodes CDR1 SGHTA and CDR2 FQGTGA. CDR3 length: 16 residues. V was pared by 3 bases and J by 6 bases, with 11 bases of the junction left unmatched. The CDR3: CASSLVATGKGNEQFF. The CDR3 coding sequence is TGTGCCAGCAGCTTGGTCGCGACAGGGAAAGGCAATGAGCAGTTCTTC.

The rearrangement links TRBV18 to TRBJ2-5, with a possible D match to TRBD1 (6 bases). The CDR3 totals 15 residues. Germline V lookup: CDR1 KGHSH, CDR2 LQKENI. Trimming cost V 3 bases and J 1 base, with 12 bases left between them. CDR3 in amino acids: CASSPVRGIQETQYF. CDR3 DNA sequence: TGTGCCAGCTCACCGGTTAGGGGGATCCAAGAGACCCAGTACTTC. Combining the CDR3 with reference TRBV18 and TRBJ2-5 gives the whole variable domain NAGVMQNPRHLVRRRGQEARLRCSPMKGHSHVYWYRQLPEEGLKFMVYLQKENIIDESGMPKERFSAEFPKEGPSILRIQQVVRGDSAAYFCASSPVRGIQETQYFGPGTRLLVL.

This chain uses TRBV6-5 with TRBJ2-7, with 7 bases lining up with TRBD1. In germline, CDR1 is MNHEY, CDR2 SVGAGI. Trimming cost V 0 bases and J 3 bases; bases outside gene matches: 5. This CDR3 spans 15 amino acids. The CDR3 here is CASSYSSAGGYEQYF. As DNA, the CDR3 is TGTGCCAGCAGTTACTCGAGTGCAGGGGGCTACGAGCAGTACTTC.

This chain joins TRBV20-1 and TRBJ2-1; 7 positions match TRBD2. The end of the DNA aligns better with TRBJ2-7, so the J call may be wrong. The CDR3 spans 13 residues. In germline, CDR1 is DFQATT, CDR2 SNEGSKA (reference sequence). CDR3 sequence reads: CSARLAGVREQYF. CDR3 in DNA: TGCAGTGCTCGGCTCGCGGGAGTACGCGAGCAGTACTTC.

The rearrangement uses TRBV5-5 and TRBJ2-7; 10 nucleotides match TRBD1. This CDR3 is built from 15 residues. Germline trimming cut 4 bases from V and 2 bases from J; bases unmatched to any gene: 6. Germline CDR1 SGHKS, CDR2 YYEKEE (reference sequence). CDR3 DNA sequence: TGTGCCAGCAGCGGGGGACAGGGGAAAACCTACGAGCAGTACTTC. Protein sequence: CASSGGQGKTYEQYF.

This rearrangement joins TRBV29-1 to TRBJ2-5, with 8 bases matching TRBD1. V lost 8 bases to trimming and J lost 11 bases; unmatched junction nucleotides: 13. Looked up from germline, CDR1 is SQVTM and CDR2 is ANQGSEA. The CDR3 loop spans 12 amino acids. This chain's CDR3 is CSISRTGLGQYF. The CDR3, as DNA: TGCAGCATATCCAGGACAGGGCTCGGGCAGTACTTC.

CDR3 region: CASSLGAGGPEQFF. In DNA form, the CDR3 reads TGTGCCAGCAGCTTAGGGGCAGGGGGCCCTGAGCAGTTCTTC. The chain employs TRBV7-2 and TRBJ2-1; 8 nucleotides line up with TRBD1. Germline V gene sequence: CDR1 SGHTA, CDR2 FQGNSA. The CDR3 sequence is 14 residues long. Germline trimming cut 1 base from V and 9 bases from J; bases unmatched to any gene: 5.

The chain is built from TRBV29-1 and TRBJ2-7, with D tentatively TRBD2 (6 bases). In germline, CDR1 is SQVTM, CDR2 ANQGSEA. V was pared by 2 bases and J by 7 bases, with 18 bases between. The CDR3 is made up of 14 amino acids. The CDR3 nucleotides are TGCAGCGTTGAAAGAGTCGGAGGGTACAATGAGCAGTACTTC. It specifies CSVERVGGYNEQYF.

This chain links TRBV5-1 with TRBJ2-5, with D maybe TRBD1 (6 bases). The J call may be faulty, since TRBJ2-7 better matches the DNA end. This CDR3 has 15 residues. Germline V gives CDR1 SGHRS, CDR2 YFSETQ. The CDR3 coding sequence is TGCGCCAGCAGTGAAGGGGGTTCTCTGCTAGACGAGCAGTACTTC. Translated: CASSEGGSLLDEQYF.

The chain links TRBV20-1 to TRBJ1-1; D is undetermined. The germline V gene encodes CDR1 DFQATT and CDR2 SNEGSKA (reference sequence). With 2 bases removed from V and 2 bases from J, the gap between germline ends came to 6 bases. The CDR3 loop spans 12 amino acids. The CDR3 DNA reads as TGCAGTGCTAGAAATATAAACACTGAAGCTTTCTTT. Translated: CSARNINTEAFF.

This sequence joins TRBV3-1 and TRBJ2-6; the D call may be TRBD1 or TRBD2 (5 bases each). V lost 2 bases and J 5 bases, leaving 13 bases between the germline ends. This CDR3 is built from 16 residues. CDR1 and CDR2 (germline): LGHDT, YNNKEL (reference sequence). The CDR3 sequence is CASSQSPLGRANVLTF. The CDR3 DNA sequence: TGTGCCAGCAGCCAAAGTCCCCTGGGACGGGCCAACGTCCTGACTTTC. Looking up the rest from reference TRBV3-1 and TRBJ2-6 gives the full variable domain: DTAVSQTPKYLVTQMGNDKSIKCEQNLGHDTMYWYKQDSKKFLKIMFSYNNKELIINETVPNRFSPKSPDKAHLNLHINSLELGDSAVYFCASSQSPLGRANVLTFGAGSRLTVL.

This rearrangement joins TRBV6-4 to TRBJ1-5; D is perhaps TRBD1 (5 bases). This CDR3 has 15 amino acids. Germline assignment: CDR1 MRHNA and CDR2 SNTAGT. V dropped 6 bases and J dropped 1 base, with 13 bases sitting between them. CDR3 amino acids: CASRRDGSSNQPQHF. CDR3 coding DNA: TGTGCCAGCAGAAGGGACGGATCAAGCAATCAGCCCCAGCATTTT.

The genes are TRBV7-7 and TRBJ2-1; 8 bases are shared with TRBD2. V was clipped by 5 bases and J by 0 bases; unmatched bases: 15. Germline-derived CDR1 and CDR2 are SSHAT and FNYEAQ (reference sequence). There are 19 residues in the CDR3. The CDR3 DNA follows: TGTGCCAGCAGCCGCCTTACGAGCGGGGGTCCCAGCTCCTACAATGAGCAGTTCTTC. It specifies CASSRLTSGGPSSYNEQFF.

The genes are TRBV30 and TRBJ2-7; 7 nucleotides match TRBD1. CDR3 length: 13 residues. Germline V gene sequence: CDR1 GTSNPN, CDR2 SVGIG (reference sequence). Trimming cost V 1 base and J 7 bases; bases outside gene matches: 7. CDR3 loop: CAWSGDSLREQYF. The CDR3 DNA reads TGTGCCTGGAGTGGGGACAGTCTGCGTGAGCAGTACTTC.

This chain uses TRBV7-3 with TRBJ2-3; 10 bases are shared with TRBD2. The CDR3 length is 15 residues. The germline V gene has CDR1 SGHTA and CDR2 FQGTGA. J was trimmed by 3 bases and V by 4 bases; bases with no gene match: 4. The CDR3 nucleotides are TGTGCCAGCAGCTCGGGACTAGCGATAACAGATACGCAGTATTTT. It is translated as CASSSGLAITDTQYF.